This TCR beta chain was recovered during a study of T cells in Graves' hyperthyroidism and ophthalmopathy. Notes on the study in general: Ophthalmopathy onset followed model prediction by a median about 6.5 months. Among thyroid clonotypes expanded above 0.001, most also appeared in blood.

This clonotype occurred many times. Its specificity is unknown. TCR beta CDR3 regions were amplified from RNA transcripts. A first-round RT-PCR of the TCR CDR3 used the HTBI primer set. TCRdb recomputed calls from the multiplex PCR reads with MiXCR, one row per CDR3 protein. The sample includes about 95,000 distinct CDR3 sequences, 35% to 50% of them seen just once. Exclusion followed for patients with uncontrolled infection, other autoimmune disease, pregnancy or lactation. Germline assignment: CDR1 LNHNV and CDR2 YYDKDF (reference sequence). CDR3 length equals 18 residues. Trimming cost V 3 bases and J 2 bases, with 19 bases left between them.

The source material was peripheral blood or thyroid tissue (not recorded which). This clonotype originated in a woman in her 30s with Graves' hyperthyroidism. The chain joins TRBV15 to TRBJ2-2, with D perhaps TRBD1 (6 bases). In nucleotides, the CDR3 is TGTGCCACCAGCAGGCAGGGGTGGCAGCTAATAAACACCGGGGAGCTGTTTTTT. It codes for CATSRQGWQLINTGELFF.